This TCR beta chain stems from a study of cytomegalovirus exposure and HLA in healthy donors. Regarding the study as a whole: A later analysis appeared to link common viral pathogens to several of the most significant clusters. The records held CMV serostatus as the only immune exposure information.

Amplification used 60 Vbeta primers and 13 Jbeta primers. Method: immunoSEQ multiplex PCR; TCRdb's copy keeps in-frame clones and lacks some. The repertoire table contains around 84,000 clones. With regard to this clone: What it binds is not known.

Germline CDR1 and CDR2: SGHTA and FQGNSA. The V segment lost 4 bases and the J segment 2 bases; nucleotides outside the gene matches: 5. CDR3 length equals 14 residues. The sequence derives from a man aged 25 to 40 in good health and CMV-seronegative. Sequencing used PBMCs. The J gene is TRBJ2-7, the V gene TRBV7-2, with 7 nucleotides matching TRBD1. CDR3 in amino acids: CASSSWTGPYEQYF. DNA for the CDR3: TGTGCCAGCAGCTCTTGGACAGGCCCCTACGAGCAGTACTTC.